This TCR beta chain is from a study of cytomegalovirus exposure and HLA in healthy donors. Primers for the PCR totalled 60 Vbeta and 13 Jbeta. Only in-frame clones appear in the TCRdb table, and some are missing; sequencing was by immunoSEQ multiplex PCR. The table lists approximately 110,000 clones, about 59% of them singletons. This clonotype was sampled from a man aged 30 to 39 in good health and CMV-seropositive. Sequenced input: PBMCs.

DNA for the CDR3: TGTGCCAGCCAACGGGGGGCCTCAGATGAGCAGTTCTTC. It encodes CASQRGASDEQFF. The J gene is TRBJ2-1, the V gene TRBV7-6, with D perhaps TRBD2 (7 bases). This CDR3 has 13 residues. V gave up 8 bases and J gave up 8 bases, with 16 bases separating them. Germline CDR1 SGHVS, CDR2 FNYEAQ.